These T cell receptor beta chains were read from a single sample in a study of T cell repertoires in cytomegalovirus infection. These TCRs' antigens remain unknown. TCRdb processed the reads anew with MiXCR; each CDR3 protein has one entry. The repertoire consists of 60,000 to 85,000 distinct CDR3 sequences, with 22% occurring once and the leading ten covering 65% to 85%. Material: PBMCs, sequenced either directly or after in vitro stimulation (not recorded which). These TCRs come from a human donor in good health (CMV status not recorded). Some clones in this sample may be carry-over from other donors' samples. The CDR3 runs from the conserved cysteine through the conserved F or W. Fields, in order: D gene, V gene, J gene, clone size, CDR3 DNA, CDR3 protein. A D gene is named only where the DNA matches it firmly. The size field is filled for only some rows; it gives once, few, many or a size class.

>.|TRBV15|TRBJ2-5|.
TGTGCCACCAGCAGAGGGGTCGGTGGGACCCAGTACTTC
CATSRGVGGTQYF
>TRBD1|TRBV6-2/TRBV6-3|TRBJ1-1|.
TGTGCCAGCAGTATTGACAGGGGGGGCATGAACACTGAAGCTTTCTTT
CASSIDRGGMNTEAFF
>.|TRBV27|TRBJ2-5|.
TGTGCCAGCAGCCGAATCGACAAGCAAGAGACCCAGTACTTC
CASSRIDKQETQYF
>TRBD2|TRBV6-6|TRBJ2-3|few
TGTGCCAGCAGTTCGTCGACTAGCGGAGGTTTCACAGATACGCAGTATTTT
CASSSSTSGGFTDTQYF
>.|TRBV28|TRBJ2-7|few
TGTGCCAGCAGTTCGGTGCTAGTTTTCTACGAGCAGTACTTC
CASSSVLVFYEQYF
>TRBD2|TRBV20-1|TRBJ2-1|few
TGCAGTGCTAGAATTTCCGGGAGGCTCTACAATGAGCAGTTCTTC
CSARISGRLYNEQFF
>TRBD2|TRBV14|TRBJ2-2|.
TGTGCCAGCAGCCAACGGCTAGCGGGAGTTCTTAACACCGGGGAGCTGTTTTTT
CASSQRLAGVLNTGELFF
>.|TRBV12-3/TRBV12-4|TRBJ2-7|few
TGTGCCAGCACCCCCGACGGAGGGCCCAACGAGCAGTACTTC
CASTPDGGPNEQYF
>TRBD2|TRBV5-4|TRBJ2-3|.
TGTGCCAGCAGCTTGGCCGTCGCGGGGGGACCCCGGGGCACAGATACGCAGTATTTT
CASSLAVAGGPRGTDTQYF
>.|TRBV7-6|TRBJ1-6|many
TGTGCCAGCAGCTTCGGGACTGACGATTCACCCCTCCACTTT
CASSFGTDDSPLHF
>TRBD1|TRBV12-3/TRBV12-4|TRBJ1-5|few
TGTGCCAGCAGGTTGACCGGGACAGGGGATCAGCCCCAGCATTTT
CASRLTGTGDQPQHF
>TRBD1|TRBV12-3/TRBV12-4|TRBJ1-2|many
TGTGCCAGCACCGGAGCCCGGACAGGAAAGGGCTACACCTTC
CASTGARTGKGYTF
>TRBD1|TRBV7-2|TRBJ1-1|few
TGTGCCAGCAGCGGGGGGACAGGGGAGAATGAAGCTTTCTTT
CASSGGTGENEAFF
>.|TRBV11-3|TRBJ2-1|many
TGTGCCAGCAGCTTAGCCCAGGGGGGAAGCCTCTCCTACAATGAGCAGTTCTTC
CASSLAQGGSLSYNEQFF
>.|TRBV5-1|TRBJ2-1|few
TGCGCCAGCACTTACTACAATGAGCAGTTCTTC
CASTYYNEQFF
>.|TRBV20-1|TRBJ2-3|.
TGCAGTGCTAGGGGATTTAGCACAGATACGCAGTATTTT
CSARGFSTDTQYF
>TRBD2|TRBV20-1|TRBJ2-7|.
TGCAGTGCTAGAGGAGTGACTAGCTCTTTCTCCTACGAGCAGTACTTC
CSARGVTSSFSYEQYF
>.|TRBV5-4|TRBJ1-1|.
TGTGCCAGCAGCTTGGGCCAGGGAGTAACTGAAGCTTTCTTT
CASSLGQGVTEAFF
>.|TRBV7-2|TRBJ2-3|.
TGTGCCAGCAGCCACGGGGACAATACAGATACGCAGTATTTT
CASSHGDNTDTQYF
>.|TRBV29-1|TRBJ1-2|few
TGCAGCGTTGAGGCGGGGGGCGCGGGTGGCTACACCTTC
CSVEAGGAGGYTF
>TRBD2|TRBV7-9|TRBJ2-1|many
TGTGCCAGCAGGTCTCTGCTGGGGGAGGGTCACAATGAGCAGTTCTTC
CASRSLLGEGHNEQFF
>TRBD1|TRBV27|TRBJ1-5|.
TGTGCCAGCGGGGAAATGGGACAGGGGTTTAATCAGCCCCAGCATTTT
CASGEMGQGFNQPQHF
>.|TRBV6-2/TRBV6-3|TRBJ2-2|.
TGTGCCAGCAGTTACAGTATGGGGTACGATTCCGGGGAGCTGTTTTTT
CASSYSMGYDSGELFF
>TRBD2|TRBV28|TRBJ2-3|few
TGTGCCAGCAGTTCTTTGCGGGAGGGCACAGATACGCAGTATTTT
CASSSLREGTDTQYF
>.|TRBV6-6|TRBJ1-4|few
TGTGCCAGCAGTTACTCGACCCTTGAAAAACTGTTTTTT
CASSYSTLEKLFF
>.|TRBV20-1|TRBJ2-1|.
TGCAGTGCTAGAGATCGTGCCGATGAGCAGTTCTTC
CSARDRADEQFF
>.|TRBV14|TRBJ2-2|few
TGTGCCAGCAGCCAATCTGGGCGGGGGCCTAACACCGGGGAGCTGTTTTTT
CASSQSGRGPNTGELFF
>.|TRBV11-2|TRBJ2-5|many
TGTGCCAGCAGCTCCCAAGAGACCCAGTACTTC
CASSSQETQYF
>.|TRBV6-1|TRBJ2-3|.
TGTGCCAGCACCGGCGCAGCTAGCACAGATACGCAGTATTTT
CASTGAASTDTQYF
>TRBD2|TRBV10-3|TRBJ2-1|.
TGTGCCGGACGGGGGGGGGTCGGCAATGAGCAGTTCTTC
CAGRGGVGNEQFF
>.|TRBV4-1|TRBJ1-5|.
TGCGCCAGCAGCCAAGATCGAGGGGATCAGCCCCAGCATTTT
CASSQDRGDQPQHF
>.|TRBV9|TRBJ1-1|once
TGTGCCAGCAGCGTAGAAGACGGTGATGAAGCTTTCTTT
CASSVEDGDEAFF
>TRBD1|TRBV5-1|TRBJ2-5|few
TGCGCCAGCAGCAGCAGTATTTCAGGGGGCGAGGAGACCCAGTACTTC
CASSSSISGGEETQYF
>.|TRBV7-2|TRBJ1-2|many
TGTGCCAGCAGCTCCGCAGGAGTTAACTATGGCTACACCTTC
CASSSAGVNYGYTF
>.|TRBV7-2|TRBJ1-2|many
TGTGCCAGCAGCTCTACATCAGGGTGGGGCTACACCTTC
CASSSTSGWGYTF
>.|TRBV11-2|TRBJ2-3|.
TGTGCCAGCAGCCCCCCCGGGCAGGGGACAACAGATACGCAGTATTTT
CASSPPGQGTTDTQYF
>.|TRBV4-1|TRBJ1-4|many
TGCGCCAGCAGCCAAGCAAGGGGTCGAGAAAAACTGTTTTTT
CASSQARGREKLFF
>.|TRBV7-2|TRBJ2-7|many
TGTGCCAGCAGCTTCGCAAGCTACGAGCAGTACTTC
CASSFASYEQYF
>TRBD1|TRBV7-8|TRBJ2-3|many
TGTGCCAGCAGCCAAACAGGGGGGTATACGCAGTATTTT
CASSQTGGYTQYF
>.|TRBV6-5|TRBJ1-1|.
TGTGCCAGCAGTTACCGCCTTCAAAACACTGAAGCTTTCTTT
CASSYRLQNTEAFF
>.|TRBV18|TRBJ1-2|.
TGTGCCAGCTCACCACGGGGAGAGGTATTCTATGGCTACACCTTC
CASSPRGEVFYGYTF
>.|TRBV9|TRBJ1-2|.
TGTGCCAGCAGCGTAGTTGAGGGCATCCGGGAATTC
CASSVVEGIREF
>TRBD2|TRBV7-9|TRBJ2-3|few
TGTGCCAGCAGCTCGACTAGCGGGGCCACAGATACGCAGTATTTT
CASSSTSGATDTQYF
>.|TRBV6-2/TRBV6-3|TRBJ2-7|few
TGTGCCAGCAGTTACCATCGAACGCCCTACGAGCAGTACTTC
CASSYHRTPYEQYF
>TRBD2|TRBV5-4|TRBJ2-2|few
TGTGCCAGCAGCTTGGGCGGGAGGGCCGCCGGGGAGCTGTTTTTT
CASSLGGRAAGELFF